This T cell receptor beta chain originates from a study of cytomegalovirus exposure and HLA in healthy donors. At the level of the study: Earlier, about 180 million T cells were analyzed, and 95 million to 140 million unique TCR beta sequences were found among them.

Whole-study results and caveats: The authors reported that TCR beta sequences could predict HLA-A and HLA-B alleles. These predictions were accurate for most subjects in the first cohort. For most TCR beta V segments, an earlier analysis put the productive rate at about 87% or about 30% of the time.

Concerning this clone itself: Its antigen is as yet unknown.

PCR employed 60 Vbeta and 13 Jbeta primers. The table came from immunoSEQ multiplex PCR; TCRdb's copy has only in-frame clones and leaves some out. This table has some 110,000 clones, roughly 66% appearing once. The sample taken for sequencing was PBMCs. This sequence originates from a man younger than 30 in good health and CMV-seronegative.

The DNA of the CDR3 is TGTGCCAGCAGTCCAAAGCGGGGGGGCCCGGATGAGCAGTTCTTC. As protein: CASSPKRGGPDEQFF. This chain uses TRBV6-5 with TRBJ2-1; TRBD2 matches 10 bases. The CDR3 covers 15 residues. CDR1 is MNHEY, CDR2 SVGAGI, per germline. The trim removed 5 bases at V and 8 bases at J, leaving 9 bases unmatched.